This passage covers 9 T cell receptor beta chains from one sample sequenced in a study of vaccination effects on CD4 cells after COVID-19. These receptors' antigens are unknown. The culture ran for roughly ten days before CD4+ T cells were isolated. Method: immunoSEQ multiplex PCR; TCRdb's copy keeps in-frame clones and lacks some. The table shows roughly 60,000 clones, with approximately 72% occurring only once. The material sequenced was CD4+ T cells from PBMCs cultured without peptide, taken before COVID-19 vaccination. These receptors originate from a human donor who had a prior SARS-CoV-2 infection.

This clone has more than one count but fewer than ten. The chain recombines TRBV5-1 with TRBJ2-7; D perhaps matches TRBD2 (6 bases). CDR1 is SGHRS and CDR2 is YFSETQ in the germline V gene. This CDR3 region has 12 residues. Trimming stripped 6 bases from V and 5 bases from J, with 12 bases between. CDR3 amino acids: CASNLADDEQYF. The DNA for the CDR3 is TGCGCCAGCAACTTAGCGGATGACGAGCAGTACTTC. The entire variable domain, with the rest obtained from reference TRBV5-1 and TRBJ2-7, is as follows: KAGVTQTPRYLIKTRGQQVTLSCSPISGHRSVSWYQQTPGQGLQFLFEYFSETQRNKGNFPGRFSGRQFSNSRSEMNVSTLELGDSALYLCASNLADDEQYFGPGTRLTVT.

The V gene is TRBV5-1, the J gene TRBJ1-2, with D perhaps matching TRBD1 (6 bases). This CDR3 is built from 13 residues. V was shortened by 0 bases and J by 6 bases, with 9 bases between the two germline ends. Germline-derived CDR1 and CDR2 are SGHRS and YFSETQ. In nucleotides, the CDR3 is TGCGCCAGCAGCTTGGTGGCAGGGGATGGCTACACCTTC. Protein product: CASSLVAGDGYTF.

The chain recombines TRBV7-6 with TRBJ2-2; 10 nucleotides line up with TRBD1. This CDR3 has 16 residues. Germline assignment: CDR1 SGHVS and CDR2 FNYEAQ. Losses at the gene ends were 5 bases for V and 6 bases for J; bases not matched to a gene: 9. CDR3 sequence reads: CASSAYLGQGPGELFF. The CDR3, as DNA: TGTGCCAGCAGCGCATATTTGGGACAGGGGCCCGGGGAGCTGTTTTTT. Full variable domain (missing parts from reference TRBV7-6 and TRBJ2-2): GAGVSQSPRYKVTKRGQDVALRCDPISGHVSLYWYRQALGQGPEFLTYFNYEAQQDKSGLPNDRFSAERPEGSISTLTIQRTEQRDSAMYRCASSAYLGQGPGELFFGEGSRLTVL.

This clone was seen ten or more times. The chain employs TRBV5-1 and TRBJ2-1, with D maybe TRBD2 (6 bases). The CDR3 loop spans 16 amino acids. Germline lookup yields CDR1 SGHRS and CDR2 YFSETQ. The V gene lost 4 bases and the J gene lost 5 bases, with 19 bases spanning the gap. CDR3 protein: CASSTGPEGAHNEQFF. DNA of the CDR3: TGCGCCAGCAGCACTGGCCCGGAGGGCGCCCACAATGAGCAGTTCTTC.

A single count supports this clone. The chain couples TRBV11-3 to TRBJ2-3; no clear D. V lost 5 bases, J lost 6 bases, and 18 bases lay in between. The CDR3 consists of 15 residues. From germline, CDR1 is SGHNT and CDR2 YENEEA. For the CDR3, the DNA is TGTGCCAGCAGCCGGCAAACCAAAGGGTTGGATACGCAGTATTTT. This translates into CASSRQTKGLDTQYF.

The chain employs TRBV7-9 and TRBJ2-3; no clear D. Trimming pared 6 bases from V and 1 base from J, leaving 11 bases between. Germline values: CDR1 SEHNR, CDR2 FQNEAQ (reference sequence). The length of the CDR3 is 14 residues. This CDR3 reads CASRFSRGTDTQYF. For the CDR3, the DNA is TGTGCCAGCAGATTCAGTCGGGGCACAGATACGCAGTATTTT.

This rearrangement joins TRBV20-1 to TRBJ1-1; perhaps TRBD1 as D (5 bases). V shed 3 bases and J shed 6 bases, with 11 bases lying between them. CDR3 length: 12 residues. The V gene's germline CDR1 is DFQATT and CDR2 SNEGSKA (reference sequence). CDR3 region: CSASGREPEAFF. The CDR3 DNA sequence: TGCAGTGCTAGTGGCAGGGAACCTGAAGCTTTCTTT.

V and J are TRBV19 and TRBJ2-7; D perhaps matches TRBD2 (6 bases). This CDR3 is built from 13 residues. From germline, CDR1 is LNHDA and CDR2 SQIVND (reference sequence). V was shortened by 3 bases and J by 2 bases, with 8 bases between the two germline ends. CDR3 residues: CASSIRGTYEQYF. For the CDR3, the DNA is TGTGCCAGTAGTATCCGGGGGACCTACGAGCAGTACTTC.

This clone occurred once. The chain recombines TRBV29-1 with TRBJ1-5; 10 bases match TRBD1. CDR3 length: 13 amino acids. CDR1 and CDR2 (germline): SQVTM, ANQGSEA. Losses at the gene ends were 6 bases for V and 9 bases for J; bases not matched to a gene: 8. The CDR3 loop reads CSVRTGGSGPQHF. The DNA of the CDR3 is TGCAGCGTCAGGACAGGGGGGTCCGGGCCCCAGCATTTT.